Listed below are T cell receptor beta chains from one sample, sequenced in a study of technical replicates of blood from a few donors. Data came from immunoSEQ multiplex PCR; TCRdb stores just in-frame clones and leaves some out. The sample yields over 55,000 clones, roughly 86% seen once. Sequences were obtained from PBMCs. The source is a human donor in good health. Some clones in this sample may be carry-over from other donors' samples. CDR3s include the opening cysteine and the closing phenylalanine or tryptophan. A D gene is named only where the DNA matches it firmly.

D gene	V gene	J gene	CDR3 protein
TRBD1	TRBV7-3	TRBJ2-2	CASGQANTGELFF
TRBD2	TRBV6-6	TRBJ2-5	CASSTTSGGGLETQYF
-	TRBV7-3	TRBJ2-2	CASSSTEYTGELFF
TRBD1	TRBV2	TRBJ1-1	CASNIRGQGASGTEAFF
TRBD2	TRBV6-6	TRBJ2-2	CASSPLAGGTTGELFF
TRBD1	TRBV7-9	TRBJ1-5	CASSFAGTGGGNQPQHF
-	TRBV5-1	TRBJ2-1	CASRLESSYNEQFF
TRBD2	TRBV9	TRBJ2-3	CASSDRAGGTDTQYF
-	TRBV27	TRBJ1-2	CASSRGEGRYGYTF
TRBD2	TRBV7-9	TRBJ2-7	CASSLGGGSSYEQYF
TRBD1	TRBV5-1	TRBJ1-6	CASSLGGSGQVNSPLHF
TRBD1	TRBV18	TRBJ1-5	CASSIDRVGNQPQHF
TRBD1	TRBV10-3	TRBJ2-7	CASRTGSNEQYF
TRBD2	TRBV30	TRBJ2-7	CAWIGLAGAGEQYF
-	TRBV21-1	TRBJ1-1	CASLRTGGCLNTEAFF
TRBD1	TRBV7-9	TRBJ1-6	CASSSQGPPDNSPLHF
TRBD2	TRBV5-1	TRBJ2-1	CASSSSGGYNEQFF
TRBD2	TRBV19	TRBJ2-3	CASSSGGASDTQYF
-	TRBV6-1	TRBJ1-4	CASSRVATNEKLFF
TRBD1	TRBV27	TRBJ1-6	CASSLPDRDNSPLHF
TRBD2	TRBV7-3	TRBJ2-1	CASSSTSGRKSEQFF
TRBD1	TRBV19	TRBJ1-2	CASRPGQVFGYTF
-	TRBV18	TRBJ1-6	CASSPGGDSPLHF
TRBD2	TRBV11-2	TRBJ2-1	CASSFAGLVVPEQFF
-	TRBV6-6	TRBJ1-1	CASKKRGTEAFF
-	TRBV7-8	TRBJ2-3	CASSFWRLTDTQYF
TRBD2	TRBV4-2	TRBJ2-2	CASSPGGGGRNTGELFF
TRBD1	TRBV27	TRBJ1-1	CASSLSPTGGLQAFF
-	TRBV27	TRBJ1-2	CASTSNFGRGSPHYGYTF
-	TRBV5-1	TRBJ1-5	CASSTEGGRPQHF
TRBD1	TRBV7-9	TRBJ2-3	CASSPDRSILIPQYF
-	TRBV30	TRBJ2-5	CAWSVRQETQYF
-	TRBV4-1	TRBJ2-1	CASSQYRGSNEQFF
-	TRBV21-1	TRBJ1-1	CASSKVSVTEAFF
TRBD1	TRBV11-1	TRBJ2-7	CASSSDRGFYEQYF
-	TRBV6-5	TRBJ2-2	CASSAGTLNTGELFF
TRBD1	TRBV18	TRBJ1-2	CASSPGQGDGYTF